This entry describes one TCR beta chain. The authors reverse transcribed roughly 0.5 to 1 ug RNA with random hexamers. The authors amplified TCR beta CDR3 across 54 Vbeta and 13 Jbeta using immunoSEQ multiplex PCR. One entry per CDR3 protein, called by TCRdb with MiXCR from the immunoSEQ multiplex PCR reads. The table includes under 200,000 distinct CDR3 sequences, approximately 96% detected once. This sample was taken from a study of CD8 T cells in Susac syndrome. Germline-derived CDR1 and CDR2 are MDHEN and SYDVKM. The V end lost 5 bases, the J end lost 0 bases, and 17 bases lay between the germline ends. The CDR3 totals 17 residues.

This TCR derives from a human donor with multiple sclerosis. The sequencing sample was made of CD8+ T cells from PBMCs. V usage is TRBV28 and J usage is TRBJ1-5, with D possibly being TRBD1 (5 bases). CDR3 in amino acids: CASSPRGRQYSNQPQHF. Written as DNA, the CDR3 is TGTGCCAGCAGTCCGAGGGGACGGCAATATAGCAATCAGCCCCAGCATTTT.